The clone carrying this T cell receptor (beta chain) was recorded a few times. Germline V CDR1 and CDR2: SGHTA, FQGNSA. This CDR3 comprises 14 residues. V lost 5 bases, J lost 6 bases, and 10 bases stayed unmatched. The data derive from a study of cytomegalovirus exposure and HLA in healthy donors. The PCR contained 60 Vbeta and 13 Jbeta primers. The method was immunoSEQ multiplex PCR; TCRdb's version includes in-frame clones alone and lacks a portion of them. The sample includes roughly 200,000 clones, approximately 80% of them seen just once. Input material: PBMCs. This clonotype originated in a man aged 35 to 55 in good health and CMV-seropositive. The chain recombines TRBV7-2 with TRBJ2-7; 7 nucleotides line up with TRBD2. Here the CDR3 DNA reads TGTGCCAGCAGCCAAGATATAGGGGAGGGCGAGCAGTACTTC. It yields the protein CASSQDIGEGEQYF.